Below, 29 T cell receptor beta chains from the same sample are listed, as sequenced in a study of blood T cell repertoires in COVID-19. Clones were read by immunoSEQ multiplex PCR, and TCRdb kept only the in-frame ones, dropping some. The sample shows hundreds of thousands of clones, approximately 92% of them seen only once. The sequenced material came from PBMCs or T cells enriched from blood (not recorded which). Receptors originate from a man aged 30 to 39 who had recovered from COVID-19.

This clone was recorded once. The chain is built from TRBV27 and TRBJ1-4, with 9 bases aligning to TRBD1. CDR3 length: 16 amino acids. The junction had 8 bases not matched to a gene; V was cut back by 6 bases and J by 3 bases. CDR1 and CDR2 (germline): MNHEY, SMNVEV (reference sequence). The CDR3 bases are TGTGCCAGCAGAGGACAGGGGCTCCTGTCTAATGAAAAACTGTTTTTT. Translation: CASRGQGLLSNEKLFF.

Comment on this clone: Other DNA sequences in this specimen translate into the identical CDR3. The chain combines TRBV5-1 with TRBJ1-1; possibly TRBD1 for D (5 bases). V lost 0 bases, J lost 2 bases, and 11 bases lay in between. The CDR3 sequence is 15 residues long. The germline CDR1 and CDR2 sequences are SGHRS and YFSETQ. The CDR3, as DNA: TGCGCCAGCAGCTTGGGCGACAGCTTAAACACTGAAGCTTTCTTT. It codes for CASSLGDSLNTEAFF.

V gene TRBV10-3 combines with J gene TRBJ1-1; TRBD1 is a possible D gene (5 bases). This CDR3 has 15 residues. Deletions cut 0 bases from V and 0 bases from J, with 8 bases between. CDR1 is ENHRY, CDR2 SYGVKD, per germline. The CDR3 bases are TGTGCCATCAGTGAGTCGGGGGGGATGAACACTGAAGCTTTCTTT. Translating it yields CAISESGGMNTEAFF.

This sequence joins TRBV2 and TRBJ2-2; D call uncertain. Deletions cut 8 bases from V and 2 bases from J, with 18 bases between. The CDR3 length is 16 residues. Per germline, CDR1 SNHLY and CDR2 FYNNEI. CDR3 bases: TGTGCCAGCCATACTAATTCCGGAGATAACACCGGGGAGCTGTTTTTT. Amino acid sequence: CASHTNSGDNTGELFF.

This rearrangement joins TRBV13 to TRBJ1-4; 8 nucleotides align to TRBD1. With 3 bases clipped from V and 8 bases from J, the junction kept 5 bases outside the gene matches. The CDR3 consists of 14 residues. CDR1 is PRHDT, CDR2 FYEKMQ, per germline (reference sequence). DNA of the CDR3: TGTGCCAGCAGCTTCGGCAGGACAGGGGAAAAACTGTTTTTT. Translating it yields CASSFGRTGEKLFF.

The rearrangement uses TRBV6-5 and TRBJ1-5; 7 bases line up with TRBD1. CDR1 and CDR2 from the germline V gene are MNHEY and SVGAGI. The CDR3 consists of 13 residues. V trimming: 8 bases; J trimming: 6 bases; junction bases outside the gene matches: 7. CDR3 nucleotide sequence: TGTGCCAGCCGGCCAGGGGGAGTTCAGCCCCAGCATTTT. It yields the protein CASRPGGVQPQHF.

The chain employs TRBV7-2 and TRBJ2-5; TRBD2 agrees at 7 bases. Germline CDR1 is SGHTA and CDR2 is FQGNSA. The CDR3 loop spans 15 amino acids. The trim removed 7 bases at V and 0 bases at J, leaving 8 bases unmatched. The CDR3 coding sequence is TGTGCCAGCACCCTCCGAGCGGGGAACCAAGAGACCCAGTACTTC. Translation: CASTLRAGNQETQYF.

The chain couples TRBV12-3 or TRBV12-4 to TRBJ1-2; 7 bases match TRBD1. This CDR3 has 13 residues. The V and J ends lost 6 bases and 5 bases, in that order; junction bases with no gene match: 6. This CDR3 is CASSQGTAYGYTF. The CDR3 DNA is TGTGCCAGCAGCCAAGGGACAGCGTATGGCTACACCTTC.

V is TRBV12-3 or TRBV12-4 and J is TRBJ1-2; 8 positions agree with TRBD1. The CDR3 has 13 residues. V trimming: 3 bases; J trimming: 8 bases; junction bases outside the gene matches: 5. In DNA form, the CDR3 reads TGTGCCAGCAGTTTGCTAACAGGGGGAGGCTACACCTTC. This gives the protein CASSLLTGGGYTF.

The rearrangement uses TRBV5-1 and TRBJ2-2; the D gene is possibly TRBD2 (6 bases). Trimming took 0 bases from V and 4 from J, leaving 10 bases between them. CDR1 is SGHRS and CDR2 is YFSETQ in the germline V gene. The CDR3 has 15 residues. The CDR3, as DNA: TGCGCCAGCAGCTTGGGGGCTAGCGTCACCGGGGAGCTGTTTTTT. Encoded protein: CASSLGASVTGELFF.

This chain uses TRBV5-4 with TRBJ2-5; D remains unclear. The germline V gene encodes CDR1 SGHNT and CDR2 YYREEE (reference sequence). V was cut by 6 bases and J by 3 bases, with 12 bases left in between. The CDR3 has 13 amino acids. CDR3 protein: CASTSATEETQYF. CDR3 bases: TGTGCCAGCACCTCAGCGACGGAAGAGACCCAGTACTTC.

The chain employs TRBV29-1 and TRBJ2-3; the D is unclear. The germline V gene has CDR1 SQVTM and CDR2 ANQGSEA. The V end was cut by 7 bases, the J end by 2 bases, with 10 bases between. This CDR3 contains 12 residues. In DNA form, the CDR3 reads TGCAGCGGGATGGTAGCCACAGATACGCAGTATTTT. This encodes CSGMVATDTQYF.

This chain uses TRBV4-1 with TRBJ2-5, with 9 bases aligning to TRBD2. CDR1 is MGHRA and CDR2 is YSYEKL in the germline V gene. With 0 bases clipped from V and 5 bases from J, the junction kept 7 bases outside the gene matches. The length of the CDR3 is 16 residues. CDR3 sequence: CASSQDPGLAPETQYF. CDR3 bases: TGCGCCAGCAGCCAAGACCCCGGACTAGCGCCGGAGACCCAGTACTTC.

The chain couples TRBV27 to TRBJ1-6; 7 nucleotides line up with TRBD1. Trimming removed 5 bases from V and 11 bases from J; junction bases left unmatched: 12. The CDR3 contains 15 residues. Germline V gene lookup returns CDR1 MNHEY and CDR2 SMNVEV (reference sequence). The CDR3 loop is CASSPLDRVDAPLHF. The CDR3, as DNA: TGTGCCAGCAGTCCACTTGACAGGGTTGATGCACCCCTCCACTTT.

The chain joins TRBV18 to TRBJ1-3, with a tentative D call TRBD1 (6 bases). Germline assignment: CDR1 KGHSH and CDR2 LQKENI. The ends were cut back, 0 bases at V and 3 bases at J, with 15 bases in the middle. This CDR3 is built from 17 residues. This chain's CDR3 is CASSPPARGKNGNTIYF. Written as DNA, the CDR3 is TGTGCCAGCTCACCACCCGCCAGGGGAAAGAATGGAAACACCATATATTTT.

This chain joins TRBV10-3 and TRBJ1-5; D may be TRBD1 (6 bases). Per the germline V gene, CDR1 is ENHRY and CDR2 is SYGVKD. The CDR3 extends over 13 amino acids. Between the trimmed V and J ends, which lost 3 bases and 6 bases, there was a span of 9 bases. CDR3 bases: TGTGCCATCAGTGAAGAACAGGGTCAGCCCCAGCATTTT. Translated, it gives CAISEEQGQPQHF.

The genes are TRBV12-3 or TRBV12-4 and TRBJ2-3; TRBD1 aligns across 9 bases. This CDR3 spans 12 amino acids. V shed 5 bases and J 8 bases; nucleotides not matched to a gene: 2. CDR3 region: CASSPDRGTQYF. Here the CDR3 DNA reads TGTGCCAGCAGTCCGGACAGGGGTACGCAGTATTTT.

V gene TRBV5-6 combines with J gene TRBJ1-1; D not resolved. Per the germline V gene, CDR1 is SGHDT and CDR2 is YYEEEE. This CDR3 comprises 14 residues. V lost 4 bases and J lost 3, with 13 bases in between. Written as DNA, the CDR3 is TGTGCCAGCAGCGTACCGGGATCTTACACTGAAGCTTTCTTT. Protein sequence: CASSVPGSYTEAFF.

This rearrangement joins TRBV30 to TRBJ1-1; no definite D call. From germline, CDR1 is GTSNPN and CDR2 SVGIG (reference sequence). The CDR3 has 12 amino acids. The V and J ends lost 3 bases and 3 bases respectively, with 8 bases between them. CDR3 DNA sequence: TGTGCCTGGAGCCGGGGATACACTGAAGCTTTCTTT. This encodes CAWSRGYTEAFF.

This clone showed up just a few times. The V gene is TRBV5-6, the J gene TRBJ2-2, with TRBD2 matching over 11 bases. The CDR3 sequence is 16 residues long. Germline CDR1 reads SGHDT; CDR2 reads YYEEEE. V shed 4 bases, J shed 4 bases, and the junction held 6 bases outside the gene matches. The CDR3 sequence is CASSLRTSGFTGELFF. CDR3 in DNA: TGTGCCAGCAGCCTCCGGACTAGCGGGTTCACCGGGGAGCTGTTTTTT. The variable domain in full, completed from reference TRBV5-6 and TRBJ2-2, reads DAGVTQSPTHLIKTRGQQVTLRCSPKSGHDTVSWYQQALGQGPQFIFQYYEEEERQRGNFPDRFSGHQFPNYSSELNVNALLLGDSALYLCASSLRTSGFTGELFFGEGSRLTVL.

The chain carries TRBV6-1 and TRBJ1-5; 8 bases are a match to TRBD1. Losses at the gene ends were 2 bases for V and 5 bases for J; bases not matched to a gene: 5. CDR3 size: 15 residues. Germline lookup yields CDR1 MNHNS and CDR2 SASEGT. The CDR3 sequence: CASSEQTGGYQPQHF. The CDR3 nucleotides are TGTGCCAGCAGTGAACAAACAGGGGGTTATCAGCCCCAGCATTTT.

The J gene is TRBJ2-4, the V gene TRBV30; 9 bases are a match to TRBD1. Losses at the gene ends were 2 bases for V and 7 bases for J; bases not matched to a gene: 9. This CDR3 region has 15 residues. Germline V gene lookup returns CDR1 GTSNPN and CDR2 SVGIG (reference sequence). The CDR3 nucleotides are TGTGCCTGGAGTCCCAAGGACAGGGGAAGGAACATTCAGTACTTC. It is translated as CAWSPKDRGRNIQYF.

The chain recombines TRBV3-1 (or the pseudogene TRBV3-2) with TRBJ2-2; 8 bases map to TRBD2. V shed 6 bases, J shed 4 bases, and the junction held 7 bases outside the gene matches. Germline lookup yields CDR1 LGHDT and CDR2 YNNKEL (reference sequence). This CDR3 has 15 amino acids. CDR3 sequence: CASRPRGGFTGELFF. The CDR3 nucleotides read TGTGCCAGCAGACCCCGGGGGGGGTTCACCGGGGAGCTGTTTTTT.

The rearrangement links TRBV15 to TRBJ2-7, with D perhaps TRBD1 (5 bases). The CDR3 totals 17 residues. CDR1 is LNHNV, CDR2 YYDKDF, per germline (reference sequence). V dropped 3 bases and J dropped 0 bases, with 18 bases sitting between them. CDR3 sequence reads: CATSSKPRVLYSYEQYF. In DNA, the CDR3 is TGTGCCACCAGCAGTAAACCCAGGGTCCTATACTCCTACGAGCAGTACTTC.

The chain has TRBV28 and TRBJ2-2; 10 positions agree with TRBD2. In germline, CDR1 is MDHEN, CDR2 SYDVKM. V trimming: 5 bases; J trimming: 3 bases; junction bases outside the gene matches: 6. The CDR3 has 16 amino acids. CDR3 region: CASSPLSGGHTGELFF. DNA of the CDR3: TGTGCCAGCAGTCCACTTAGCGGGGGGCACACCGGGGAGCTGTTTTTT.

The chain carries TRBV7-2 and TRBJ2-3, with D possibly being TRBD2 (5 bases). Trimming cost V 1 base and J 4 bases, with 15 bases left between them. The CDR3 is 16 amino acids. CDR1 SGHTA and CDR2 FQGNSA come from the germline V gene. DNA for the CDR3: TGTGCCAGCAGCTTAGTATGGACTCCCCGGGCAGATACGCAGTATTTT. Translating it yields CASSLVWTPRADTQYF.

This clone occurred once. CDR3 region: CASSVSGRTDTQYF. CDR3 bases: TGTGCCAGCAGCGTTAGCGGGAGGACAGATACGCAGTATTTT. This sequence joins TRBV9 and TRBJ2-3; 10 bases match TRBD2. V was clipped by 2 bases and J by 3 bases; unmatched bases: 0. Looked up from germline, CDR1 is SGDLS and CDR2 is YYNGEE. The CDR3 extends over 14 amino acids.

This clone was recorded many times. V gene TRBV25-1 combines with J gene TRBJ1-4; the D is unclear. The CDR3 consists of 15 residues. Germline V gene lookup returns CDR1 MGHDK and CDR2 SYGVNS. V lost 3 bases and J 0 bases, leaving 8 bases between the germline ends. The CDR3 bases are TGTGCCAGCAGTGACAGTCAAGCAACTAATGAAAAACTGTTTTTT. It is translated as CASSDSQATNEKLFF.

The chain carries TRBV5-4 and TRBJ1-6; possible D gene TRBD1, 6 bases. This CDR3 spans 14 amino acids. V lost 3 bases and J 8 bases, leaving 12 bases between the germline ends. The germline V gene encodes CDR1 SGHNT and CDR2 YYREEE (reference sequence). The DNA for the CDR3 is TGTGCCAGCAGCTCTGGACAGTTTGATTCACCCCTCCACTTT. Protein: CASSSGQFDSPLHF. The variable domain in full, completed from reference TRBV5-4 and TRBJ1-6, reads ETGVTQSPTHLIKTRGQQVTLRCSSQSGHNTVSWYQQALGQGPQFIFQYYREEENGRGNFPPRFSGLQFPNYSSELNVNALELDDSALYLCASSSGQFDSPLHFGNGTRLTVT.